These T cell receptor beta chains were read from a single sample in a study of cytomegalovirus exposure and HLA in healthy donors. The table came from immunoSEQ multiplex PCR; TCRdb's copy has only in-frame clones and leaves some out. The table records approximately 140,000 clones, around 79% of them present only once. Material for sequencing was PBMCs. These receptor sequences come from a woman in her fifties or sixties in good health and CMV-seropositive. CDR3s leave out the opening cysteine and the closing phenylalanine or tryptophan. The order of the fields is clone size, CDR3 length, J gene, V gene, CDR3 protein. For some rows the clone size is stated as once, few or many, or as a class when expanded; others skip it.

abundance: .
len: 15
j_gene: TRBJ1-3
v_gene: TRBV18
CDR3aa: ASSPPGQGKSGNTIY

abundance: .
len: 14
j_gene: TRBJ2-1
v_gene: TRBV19
CDR3aa: ASSSGGRKLYNEQF

abundance: once
len: 15
j_gene: TRBJ2-7
v_gene: TRBV7-8
CDR3aa: ASSPWAAEGSSYEQY

abundance: few
len: 13
j_gene: TRBJ1-2
v_gene: TRBV4-3
CDR3aa: ASSPERGIRDGYT

abundance: .
len: 13
j_gene: TRBJ1-2
v_gene: TRBV4-1
CDR3aa: ASSQSGTANYGYT

abundance: once
len: 14
j_gene: TRBJ1-1
v_gene: TRBV30
CDR3aa: AWSVSDSYMNTEAF

abundance: few
len: 13
j_gene: TRBJ2-7
v_gene: TRBV5-4
CDR3aa: ASSLEGLRSYEQY

abundance: .
len: 13
j_gene: TRBJ1-6
v_gene: TRBV30
CDR3aa: AWSSRGGGNSPLH

abundance: .
len: 13
j_gene: TRBJ1-1
v_gene: TRBV6-4
CDR3aa: ASSAAGGLDTEAF

abundance: .
len: 14
j_gene: TRBJ1-3
v_gene: TRBV6-5
CDR3aa: ASSYSQGQSGNTIY

abundance: .
len: 10
j_gene: TRBJ1-1
v_gene: TRBV10-3
CDR3aa: AITGTGAEAF

abundance: .
len: 16
j_gene: TRBJ1-2
v_gene: TRBV21-1
CDR3aa: ASSKAPGWAGWGGPYT

abundance: .
len: 13
j_gene: TRBJ2-3
v_gene: TRBV5-1
CDR3aa: ASSFLAGGRDTQY

abundance: few
len: 9
j_gene: TRBJ2-2
v_gene: TRBV2
CDR3aa: ASREPGELF

abundance: .
len: 13
j_gene: TRBJ2-5
v_gene: TRBV7-2
CDR3aa: ASSLKNRGKETQY

abundance: .
len: 16
j_gene: TRBJ1-2
v_gene: TRBV4-2
CDR3aa: ASSQDRGGDRGKDGYT

abundance: .
len: 13
j_gene: TRBJ2-5
v_gene: TRBV7-9
CDR3aa: ASSPRLQGGETQY

abundance: .
len: 12
j_gene: TRBJ2-7
v_gene: TRBV30
CDR3aa: AWSAGPGEVEQY

abundance: .
len: 11
j_gene: TRBJ2-2
v_gene: TRBV6-1
CDR3aa: ASTPDSAGELF

abundance: .
len: 11
j_gene: TRBJ1-1
v_gene: TRBV7-9
CDR3aa: ASSSEGRIEAF

abundance: .
len: 12
j_gene: TRBJ2-1
v_gene: TRBV19
CDR3aa: ASSMGLAYTEQF

abundance: once
len: 11
j_gene: TRBJ1-1
v_gene: TRBV19
CDR3aa: ASRNYQGSEAF

abundance: .
len: 15
j_gene: TRBJ2-2
v_gene: TRBV11-2
CDR3aa: ASSLDLRLTNTGELF

abundance: .
len: 12
j_gene: TRBJ1-5
v_gene: TRBV2
CDR3aa: ASSGGQGGWSQH

abundance: few
len: 13
j_gene: TRBJ2-2
v_gene: TRBV5-1
CDR3aa: ASSTTGGHAGELF

abundance: .
len: 15
j_gene: TRBJ2-4
v_gene: TRBV5-1
CDR3aa: ASSPPYGSSSKNIQY

abundance: .
len: 12
j_gene: TRBJ1-2
v_gene: TRBV5-6
CDR3aa: ASSRGQVDYGYT

abundance: .
len: 13
j_gene: TRBJ1-1
v_gene: TRBV7-2
CDR3aa: ASSLFTLANTEAF

abundance: .
len: 13
j_gene: TRBJ2-3
v_gene: TRBV5-1
CDR3aa: ASSATGVLTDTQY

abundance: .
len: 13
j_gene: TRBJ2-2
v_gene: TRBV5-6
CDR3aa: ASSLVGRITGELF

abundance: .
len: 14
j_gene: TRBJ2-2
v_gene: TRBV5-1
CDR3aa: ASSLNSLANAGELF

abundance: few
len: 15
j_gene: TRBJ2-1
v_gene: TRBV2
CDR3aa: ASSTPISGGGYNEQF

abundance: .
len: 12
j_gene: TRBJ2-7
v_gene: TRBV6-5
CDR3aa: ASSIAGNPYEQY

abundance: .
len: 11
j_gene: TRBJ1-1
v_gene: TRBV6-5
CDR3aa: ASIPTGNTEAF

abundance: .
len: 14
j_gene: TRBJ1-4
v_gene: TRBV7-8
CDR3aa: ASGDNVGQANEKLF

abundance: .
len: 12
j_gene: TRBJ2-4
v_gene: TRBV6-1
CDR3aa: ASSDQIAKNIQY

abundance: .
len: 14
j_gene: TRBJ2-5
v_gene: TRBV4-3
CDR3aa: ASSQDRAGGLQTQY

abundance: .
len: 14
j_gene: TRBJ2-1
v_gene: TRBV4-3
CDR3aa: ASSQDQGLVSLEQF

abundance: once
len: 13
j_gene: TRBJ1-3
v_gene: TRBV18
CDR3aa: ASSPSGELGNTIY

abundance: .
len: 13
j_gene: TRBJ1-3
v_gene: TRBV27
CDR3aa: ASSPAPGGGNTIY

abundance: .
len: 12
j_gene: TRBJ1-6
v_gene: TRBV2
CDR3aa: ASSRDRGYSPLH

abundance: .
len: 12
j_gene: TRBJ1-4
v_gene: TRBV11-2
CDR3aa: ASSFQGAGEKLF

abundance: .
len: 11
j_gene: TRBJ1-1
v_gene: TRBV7-9
CDR3aa: ASTPGRGLEAF

abundance: .
len: 11
j_gene: TRBJ1-2
v_gene: TRBV10-2
CDR3aa: ASSERGASGYT

abundance: few
len: 10
j_gene: TRBJ1-6
v_gene: TRBV10-2
CDR3aa: ASTDRGAPLH

abundance: few
len: 12
j_gene: TRBJ1-2
v_gene: TRBV19
CDR3aa: ASSIDEGVAGYT

abundance: .
len: 15
j_gene: TRBJ2-1
v_gene: TRBV5-1
CDR3aa: ASSSQPVAGGGNEQF

abundance: .
len: 12
j_gene: TRBJ2-1
v_gene: TRBV7-3
CDR3aa: ASSWARDTNEQF

abundance: .
len: 12
j_gene: TRBJ2-1
v_gene: TRBV19
CDR3aa: ASSIGPSVKEQF

abundance: .
len: 13
j_gene: TRBJ1-5
v_gene: TRBV6-1
CDR3aa: ASTQGARPNQPQH

abundance: .
len: 14
j_gene: TRBJ1-2
v_gene: TRBV7-9
CDR3aa: ASSSVQDRENYGYT

abundance: once
len: 14
j_gene: TRBJ2-5
v_gene: TRBV29-1
CDR3aa: SVGKASGGVQETQY

abundance: .
len: 12
j_gene: TRBJ1-1
v_gene: TRBV7-6
CDR3aa: ASTTPGGEAEAF

abundance: once
len: 12
j_gene: TRBJ2-7
v_gene: TRBV27
CDR3aa: ASRKTGEMGEQY

abundance: .
len: 13
j_gene: TRBJ1-6
v_gene: TRBV27
CDR3aa: ASSLSGGVNSPLH

abundance: .
len: 15
j_gene: TRBJ2-2
v_gene: TRBV9
CDR3aa: ASSARLAGGNTGELF

abundance: .
len: 11
j_gene: TRBJ2-1
v_gene: TRBV5-4
CDR3aa: ASTFRGGNEQF